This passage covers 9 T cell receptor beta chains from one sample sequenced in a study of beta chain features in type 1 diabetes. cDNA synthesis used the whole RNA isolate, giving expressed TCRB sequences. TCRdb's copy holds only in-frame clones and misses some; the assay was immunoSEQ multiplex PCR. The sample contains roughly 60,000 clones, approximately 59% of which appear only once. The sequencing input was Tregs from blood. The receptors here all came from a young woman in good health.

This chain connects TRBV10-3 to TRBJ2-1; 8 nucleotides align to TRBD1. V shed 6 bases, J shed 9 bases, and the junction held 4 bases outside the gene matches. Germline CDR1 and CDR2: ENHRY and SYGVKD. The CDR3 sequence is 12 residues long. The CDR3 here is CAIRGQGGEQFF. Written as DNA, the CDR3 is TGTGCCATCAGAGGACAGGGTGGTGAGCAGTTCTTC.

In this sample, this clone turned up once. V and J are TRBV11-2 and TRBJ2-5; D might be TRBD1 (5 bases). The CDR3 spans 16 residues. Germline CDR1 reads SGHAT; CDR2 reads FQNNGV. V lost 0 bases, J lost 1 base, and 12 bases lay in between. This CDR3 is CASSLDGAQFQETQYF. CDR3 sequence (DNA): TGTGCCAGCAGCTTAGATGGGGCACAGTTCCAAGAGACCCAGTACTTC.

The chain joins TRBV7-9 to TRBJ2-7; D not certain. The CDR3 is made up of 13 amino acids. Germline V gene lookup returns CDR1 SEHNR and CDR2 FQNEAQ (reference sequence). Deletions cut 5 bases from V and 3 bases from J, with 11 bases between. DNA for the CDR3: TGTGCCAGCAGCCCGCCCGGCGGCTACGAGCAGTACTTC. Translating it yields CASSPPGGYEQYF. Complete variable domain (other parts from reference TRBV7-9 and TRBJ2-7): DTGVSQNPRHKITKRGQNVTFRCDPISEHNRLYWYRQTLGQGPEFLTYFQNEAQLEKSRLLSDRFSAERPKGSFSTLEIQRTEQGDSAMYLCASSPPGGYEQYFGPGTRLTVT.

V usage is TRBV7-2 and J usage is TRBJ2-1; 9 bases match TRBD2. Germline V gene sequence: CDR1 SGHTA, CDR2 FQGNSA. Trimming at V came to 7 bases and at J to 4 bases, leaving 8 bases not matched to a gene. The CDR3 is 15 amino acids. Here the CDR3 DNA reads TGTGCCAGCACCGTGGGCGGGGGGGCTTACAATGAGCAGTTCTTC. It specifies CASTVGGGAYNEQFF.

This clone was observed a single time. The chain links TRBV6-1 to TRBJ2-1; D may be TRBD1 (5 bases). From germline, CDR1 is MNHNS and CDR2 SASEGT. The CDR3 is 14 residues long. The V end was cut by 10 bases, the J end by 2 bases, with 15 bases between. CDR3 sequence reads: CAIASGNTYNEQFF. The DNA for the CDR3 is TGTGCCATCGCCTCAGGGAATACCTACAATGAGCAGTTCTTC.

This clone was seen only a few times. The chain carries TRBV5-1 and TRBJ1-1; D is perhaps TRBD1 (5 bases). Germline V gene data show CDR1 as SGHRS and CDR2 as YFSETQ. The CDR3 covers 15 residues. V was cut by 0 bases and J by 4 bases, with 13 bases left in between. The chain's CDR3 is CASSLDAGRTTEAFF. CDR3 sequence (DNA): TGCGCCAGCAGCTTGGACGCAGGGAGGACCACTGAAGCTTTCTTT.

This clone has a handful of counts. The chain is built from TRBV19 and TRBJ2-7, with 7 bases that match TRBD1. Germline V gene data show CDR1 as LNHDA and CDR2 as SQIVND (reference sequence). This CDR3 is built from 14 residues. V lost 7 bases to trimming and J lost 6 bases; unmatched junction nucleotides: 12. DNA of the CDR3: TGTGCCAGTACCCGGTCGGGACAGCAGGCCGAGCAGTACTTC. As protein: CASTRSGQQAEQYF.

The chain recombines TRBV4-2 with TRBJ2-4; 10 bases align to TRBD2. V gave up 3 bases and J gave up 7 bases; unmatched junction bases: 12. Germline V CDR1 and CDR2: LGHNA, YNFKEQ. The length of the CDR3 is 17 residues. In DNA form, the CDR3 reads TGTGCCAGCAGCCAGCTATACGGACTAGCGGAAGGGAACATTCAGTACTTC. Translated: CASSQLYGLAEGNIQYF.

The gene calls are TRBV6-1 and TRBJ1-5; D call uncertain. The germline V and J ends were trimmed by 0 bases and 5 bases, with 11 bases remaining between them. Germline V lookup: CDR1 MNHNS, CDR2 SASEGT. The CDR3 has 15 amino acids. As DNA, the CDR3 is TGTGCCAGCAGTGAAGCGGCATTCCTGGATCAGCCCCAGCATTTT. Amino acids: CASSEAAFLDQPQHF.